The source of this TCR beta chain is a study of beta chain features in type 1 diabetes. Study-level information: Over all samples combined, some 110 million sorted cells were examined. Study findings and constraints: A moderate, significant TCRB CDR3 shortening appeared in type 1 diabetes across four CD4+ subsets. The study found that naive, central memory and Treg TCRB repertoires appeared more similar in patients than in healthy donors.

Blood was collected once per donor into heparin, averaging around 120 mL. This clone occurred a few times. Its antigen is unidentified. The CDR3 consists of 15 residues. With 6 bases clipped from V and 6 bases from J, the junction kept 11 bases outside the gene matches. The germline V gene has CDR1 SGHTA and CDR2 FQGNSA. Reverse transcription of all isolated RNA meant that expressed TCRB transcripts were sequenced. TCRdb keeps only in-frame clones here, not all; method: immunoSEQ multiplex PCR. Of 150,000 to 200,000 clones in the sample, approximately 7.8% were seen once. This clonotype originated in a woman aged 40 to 50 with type 1 diabetes. J is TRBJ1-5 and V is TRBV7-2; TRBD1 matches 7 bases. The specimen sequenced was central memory CD4+ T cells from blood. The CDR3 DNA sequence: TGTGCCAGCAGTTCCCCCGGGACAGTAGGTCAGCCCCAGCATTTT. Amino acids: CASSSPGTVGQPQHF.